This TCR beta chain was recorded in a study of blood T cells in healthy people across ages. From germline, CDR1 is SGHVS and CDR2 FNYEAQ. The CDR3 extends over 16 amino acids. Concerning this clonotype itself: Its antigen is unidentified.

It was with a sample-barcoded 5' primer and a J-beta primer mix that a second PCR of about 6 to 12 cycles was run. MiXCR, applied by TCRdb to the 5' RACE reads, yields one record per CDR3 protein. The sample yields 850,000 to 1,100,000 distinct CDR3 sequences, 35% to 40% seen once. Findings and limits, study-wide: The lack of PBMC sorting stopped any conclusive naive versus antigen-experienced comparison.

The sample consisted of blood. The rearrangement uses TRBV7-6 and TRBJ2-1; the match to TRBD2 covers 10 bases. The DNA end is a closer match to TRBJ2-7, so the J assignment may be wrong. The TCR was taken from a young man in good health. The CDR3 sequence is CASSPISGGTYNEQYF. The CDR3 bases are TGTGCCAGCAGCCCGATTAGCGGGGGGACATACAATGAGCAGTACTTC.